This TCR beta chain appears in the sequencing data of a study of cytomegalovirus exposure and HLA in healthy donors. Sequenced by immunoSEQ multiplex PCR; TCRdb stores in-frame clones only, minus some. The data show roughly 76,000 clones, with nearly 95% seen just once and about 1.6% held by the top ten. The V segment lost 2 bases and the J segment 6 bases; nucleotides outside the gene matches: 13. Germline V lookup: CDR1 SGDLS, CDR2 YYNGEE. The CDR3 runs 18 residues. The J gene is TRBJ2-1, the V gene TRBV9, with 11 nucleotides matching TRBD2. This receptor was taken from a man between 18 and 29 years old in good health and CMV-seropositive. Input material: PBMCs. The CDR3 loop is CASSVGLAGGGGFNEQFF. DNA of the CDR3: TGTGCCAGCAGCGTGGGTCTAGCGGGAGGCGGAGGGTTCAATGAGCAGTTCTTC.